These T cell receptor beta chains were read from a single sample in a study of response to subunit inactivated influenza vaccine. TCRdb re-derived calls from the RT-PCR reads in MiXCR, one entry per CDR3 protein. Here the sample spans about 160,000 distinct CDR3 sequences, approximately 10% being singletons. The source was non-naive T cells sorted from PBMCs, collected 45 days after vaccination. The receptors originated from a man aged 45-65 years who received an inactivated influenza vaccine. CDR3s include the opening cysteine and the closing phenylalanine or tryptophan. D genes are given only for firm matches. Only part of the rows carry a size: once, few, many, or a class if the clone is expanded.

V gene	clone size	J gene	D gene	CDR3 protein	CDR3 DNA
TRBV12-3/TRBV12-4	many	TRBJ2-7	.	CASSWGPGVSYEQYF	TGTGCCAGCAGTTGGGGCCCCGGGGTCTCCTACGAGCAGTACTTC
TRBV12-3/TRBV12-4	.	TRBJ2-3	.	CATGTQAGSDTQYF	TGTGCCACCGGTACACAGGCTGGGTCAGATACGCAGTATTTT
TRBV2	many	TRBJ1-5	.	CASSEKRGTQPQHF	TGTGCCAGCAGTGAGAAGCGCGGAACCCAGCCCCAGCATTTT
TRBV12-3/TRBV12-4	many	TRBJ1-2	.	CASSSRGTNYGYTF	TGTGCCAGCAGTTCAAGAGGGACTAACTATGGCTACACCTTC
TRBV28	.	TRBJ2-1	TRBD2	CASRHGTSGPWGGEQFF	TGTGCCAGCAGACATGGGACTAGCGGGCCGTGGGGCGGGGAGCAGTTCTTC
TRBV25-1	.	TRBJ2-2	.	CASSRRGPANTGELFF	TGTGCCAGCAGCCGGAGGGGGCCGGCGAACACCGGGGAGCTGTTTTTT
TRBV15	few	TRBJ2-1	.	CATSRASGPRPEFQFF	TGTGCCACCAGCAGAGCTTCAGGCCCGCGCCCCGAGTTTCAGTTCTTC
TRBV5-6	.	TRBJ1-2	.	CASSPPSGGGYTF	TGTGCCAGCAGCCCCCCATCGGGGGGAGGCTACACCTTC
TRBV12-3/TRBV12-4	many	TRBJ1-2	TRBD1	CASSRTGGGGYTF	TGTGCCAGCAGCAGGACAGGGGGCGGTGGCTACACCTTC
TRBV18	.	TRBJ1-1	.	CASSPQGAKVRSFF	TGTGCCAGCTCACCCCAAGGGGCTAAGGTGAGATCTTTCTTT
TRBV9	many	TRBJ2-1	.	CASSVSDGGNEQFF	TGTGCCAGCAGCGTATCGGATGGGGGGAATGAGCAGTTCTTC
TRBV5-8	few	TRBJ1-2	.	CASSFGSGTSGYTF	TGTGCCAGCAGCTTCGGGTCAGGGACAAGTGGCTACACCTTC
TRBV14	many	TRBJ2-1	TRBD1	CASSKHPGHQGVQFF	TGTGCCAGCAGCAAACACCCGGGACATCAGGGGGTGCAGTTCTTC
TRBV18	few	TRBJ1-2	.	CASSLQEWAGGYTF	TGTGCCAGCTCACTACAAGAATGGGCGGGCGGCTACACCTTC
TRBV19	few	TRBJ1-2	.	CASYAVPYGYTF	TGTGCCAGTTATGCAGTCCCCTATGGCTACACCTTC
TRBV20-1	few	TRBJ2-5	.	CSASRSGMETQYF	TGCAGTGCTTCACGGTCCGGCATGGAGACCCAGTACTTC
TRBV7-2	.	TRBJ2-3	TRBD2	CASSLGGGPTDTQYF	TGTGCCAGCAGCTTAGGGGGAGGGCCCACAGATACGCAGTATTTT
TRBV7-9	few	TRBJ2-5	TRBD2	CASSLVTSDQETQYF	TGTGCCAGCAGCTTAGTGACTAGCGACCAAGAGACCCAGTACTTC
TRBV10-3	many	TRBJ1-2	TRBD1	CAISPTGTDYGYTF	TGTGCCATCAGCCCGACCGGGACAGACTATGGCTACACCTTC
TRBV24-1	many	TRBJ2-1	.	CATSDIGATVNEQFF	TGTGCCACCAGTGACATTGGGGCGACAGTCAATGAGCAGTTCTTC
TRBV13	many	TRBJ2-3	TRBD2	CASSLVWTSGTPKQYF	TGTGCCAGCAGCTTAGTATGGACTAGCGGGACCCCGAAGCAGTATTTT
TRBV28	few	TRBJ1-4	.	CATLTDNNEKLFF	TGTGCTACCCTGACTGATAACAATGAAAAACTGTTTTTT
TRBV5-1	few	TRBJ2-2	TRBD1	CASGTGTGRRSGELFF	TGCGCCAGCGGGACCGGGACAGGGAGGCGTAGCGGGGAGCTGTTTTTT
TRBV9	many	TRBJ2-7	.	CASSVDSRDEQYF	TGTGCCAGCAGCGTAGATTCCCGGGACGAGCAGTACTTC
TRBV7-2	few	TRBJ2-3	TRBD2	CASSLMGGGSTDTQYF	TGTGCCAGCAGCCTTATGGGCGGGGGTAGCACAGATACGCAGTATTTT
TRBV11-1	.	TRBJ2-1	TRBD2	CASSLPLRLAGVIHEQFF	TGTGCCAGCAGCCTCCCCTTACGACTAGCGGGAGTTATTCATGAGCAGTTCTTC
TRBV25-1	many	TRBJ2-4	TRBD2	CASSVAGGVDIQYF	TGTGCCAGCAGCGTAGCGGGGGGGGTGGACATTCAGTACTTC
TRBV6-2/TRBV6-3	.	TRBJ2-2	TRBD1	CASSYIRGTGELFF	TGTGCCAGCAGTTACATCAGGGGGACCGGGGAGCTGTTTTTT
TRBV3-1	.	TRBJ2-3	.	CATSQQVRWTDTQYF	TGTGCCACCAGCCAGCAGGTAAGATGGACAGATACGCAGTATTTT
TRBV9	many	TRBJ2-1	.	CASSVASGPPNEQFF	TGTGCCAGCAGCGTAGCCAGCGGGCCCCCCAATGAGCAGTTCTTC
TRBV9	.	TRBJ1-1	.	CASSREVNTEAFF	TGTGCCAGCAGTAGGGAAGTGAACACTGAAGCTTTCTTT
TRBV5-6	few	TRBJ2-2	.	CASSFYTRTGELFF	TGTGCCAGCAGCTTCTATACCAGGACCGGGGAGCTGTTTTTT
TRBV7-2	.	TRBJ2-3	.	CASSPGRAGARYF	TGTGCCAGCAGCCCCGGACGGGCCGGTGCGCGGTATTTT
TRBV7-9	many	TRBJ2-7	TRBD1	CASSLQQGSYEQYF	TGTGCCAGCAGCTTACAACAGGGGAGTTACGAGCAGTACTTC
TRBV10-2	many	TRBJ1-5	.	CASSVGQSKNQPQHF	TGCGCCAGCAGCGTAGGCCAATCGAAGAATCAGCCCCAGCATTTT
TRBV7-9	few	TRBJ2-1	.	CASSFGITYNEQFF	TGTGCCAGCAGCTTTGGTATTACCTACAATGAGCAGTTCTTC
TRBV15	.	TRBJ2-1	TRBD1	CATSRESGTGVWDEQFF	TGTGCCACCAGCAGAGAGTCGGGAACAGGGGTGTGGGATGAGCAGTTCTTC
TRBV20-1	.	TRBJ1-6	.	CSARIFQGGSSPLHF	TGCAGTGCTAGAATTTTCCAGGGTGGATCTTCACCCCTCCACTTT
TRBV6-2/TRBV6-3	.	TRBJ2-7	TRBD1	CASRPQGAESYEQYF	TGTGCCAGCAGACCTCAGGGGGCGGAATCCTACGAGCAGTACTTC
TRBV7-9	few	TRBJ2-1	TRBD2	CASSLVGAGEYNEQFF	TGTGCCAGCAGCTTAGTCGGAGCGGGAGAGTACAATGAGCAGTTCTTC
TRBV28	.	TRBJ1-5	.	CASSTLRGHQPQHF	TGTGCCAGCAGTACCCTGCGAGGGCATCAGCCCCAGCATTTT
TRBV13	.	TRBJ1-1	.	CASSLIGITEAFF	TGTGCCAGCAGCTTAATCGGGATCACTGAAGCTTTCTTT
TRBV15	.	TRBJ2-1	.	CATSRDPTAIDEQFF	TGTGCCACCAGCAGAGATCCCACAGCGATCGATGAGCAGTTCTTC
TRBV5-5	few	TRBJ1-5	TRBD1	CASSFRGQGANQPQHF	TGTGCCAGCAGCTTCCGGGGACAGGGGGCGAATCAGCCCCAGCATTTT
TRBV28	many	TRBJ2-7	TRBD1	CASSFLIPGQGEDEQYF	TGTGCCAGCAGTTTTCTTATTCCGGGACAGGGGGAGGACGAGCAGTACTTC
TRBV18	few	TRBJ2-1	TRBD1	CASSPNRGAGYNEQFF	TGTGCCAGCTCACCAAACAGGGGCGCCGGGTACAATGAGCAGTTCTTC
TRBV7-6	.	TRBJ2-1	TRBD2	CASSKPGLRNEQFF	TGTGCCAGCAGCAAACCGGGACTAAGAAATGAGCAGTTCTTC
TRBV7-3	.	TRBJ2-3	.	CASSLNGGTDTQYF	TGTGCCAGCAGCTTGAACGGGGGCACAGATACGCAGTATTTT
TRBV5-8	.	TRBJ2-7	TRBD1	CASSRTGASYEQYF	TGTGCCAGCAGCCGGACAGGGGCGTCCTACGAGCAGTACTTC
TRBV7-9	.	TRBJ1-2	.	CASSRGRRDTVPGYTF	TGTGCCAGCAGCCGCGGGCGTCGGGACACTGTTCCGGGCTACACCTTC
TRBV5-1	many	TRBJ1-2	.	CASSSPDSGPGYTF	TGCGCCAGCAGCTCCCCCGACAGTGGACCAGGCTACACCTTC
TRBV12-3/TRBV12-4	many	TRBJ1-1	.	CASRLRENTEAFF	TGTGCCAGCAGACTCAGGGAGAACACTGAAGCTTTCTTT
TRBV18	few	TRBJ1-2	TRBD1	CASSPTGAGYGYTF	TGTGCCAGCTCACCGACAGGGGCAGGGTATGGCTACACCTTC
TRBV5-1	many	TRBJ2-3	.	CASSFGGTGTDTQYF	TGCGCCAGCAGCTTCGGTGGGACCGGCACAGATACGCAGTATTTT
TRBV7-2	few	TRBJ2-2	TRBD2	CASSFLAGAVGELFF	TGTGCCAGCAGCTTTTTAGCGGGAGCCGTCGGGGAGCTGTTTTTT
TRBV20-1	few	TRBJ2-1	.	CSASQSSVRYNEQFF	TGCAGTGCAAGCCAGAGTAGCGTTCGATACAATGAGCAGTTCTTC
TRBV4-3	few	TRBJ1-4	.	CASSPQGLGKLFF	TGCGCCAGCAGCCCCCAGGGTTTAGGGAAACTGTTTTTT
TRBV4-1	.	TRBJ1-5	.	CASSQGDIGLPQHF	TGCGCCAGCAGCCAGGGCGACATAGGGTTGCCCCAGCATTTT
TRBV20-1	.	TRBJ2-7	TRBD2	CSARVLAGGPSGEQYF	TGCAGTGCTAGAGTTCTGGCGGGAGGGCCCTCTGGTGAGCAGTACTTC
TRBV24-1	many	TRBJ2-5	.	CATSDSFGGSETQYF	TGTGCCACCAGTGACTCCTTCGGGGGCTCAGAGACCCAGTACTTC